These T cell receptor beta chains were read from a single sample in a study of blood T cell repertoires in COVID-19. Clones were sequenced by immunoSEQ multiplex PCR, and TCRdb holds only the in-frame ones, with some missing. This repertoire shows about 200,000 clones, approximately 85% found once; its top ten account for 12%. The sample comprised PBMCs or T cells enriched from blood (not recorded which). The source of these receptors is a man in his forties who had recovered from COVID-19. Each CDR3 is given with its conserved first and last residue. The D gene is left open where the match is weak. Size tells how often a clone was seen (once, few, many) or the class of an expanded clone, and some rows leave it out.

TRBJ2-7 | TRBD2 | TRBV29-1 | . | TGCAGCGGCGGACTAGCGGGAACAGGCGAGCAGTACTTC | CSGGLAGTGEQYF
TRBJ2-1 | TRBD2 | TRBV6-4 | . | TGTGCCAGCTCCTCGAGGGGGCAGGGGTGGACTAGCGCTGCCAATGAGCAGTTCTTC | CASSSRGQGWTSAANEQFF
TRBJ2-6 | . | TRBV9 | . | TGTGCCAGCAGCGTAGGACTCTCTGGGGCCAACGTCCTGACTTTC | CASSVGLSGANVLTF
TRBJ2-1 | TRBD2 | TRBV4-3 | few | TGCGCCAGCAGCTACTCACAGCGGGATGACAATGAGCAGTTCTTC | CASSYSQRDDNEQFF
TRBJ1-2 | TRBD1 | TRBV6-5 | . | TGTGCCAGCAGTTACGCGACAGGGGTTTCGCGGTATGGCTACACCTTC | CASSYATGVSRYGYTF
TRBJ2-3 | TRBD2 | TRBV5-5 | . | TGTGCCAGCAGCTTGGCTCGGCTAGCGGGAGCCACAGATACGCAGTATTTT | CASSLARLAGATDTQYF
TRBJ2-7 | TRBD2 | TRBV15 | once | TGTGCCACTAGCGGCACCAGACTAGCGGAACCCTACGAGCAGTACTTC | CATSGTRLAEPYEQYF
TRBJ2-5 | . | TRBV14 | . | TGTGCCAGCAGCCAAGCCGTGTCCCAAGAGACCCAGTACTTC | CASSQAVSQETQYF
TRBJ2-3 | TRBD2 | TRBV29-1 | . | TGCAGCGTTGAAGGGGGGGCTAGCGGGATTGGTGGCACAGATACGCAGTATTTT | CSVEGGASGIGGTDTQYF
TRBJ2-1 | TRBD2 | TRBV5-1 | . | TGCGCCAGCAGCTTGACTAGCGGGAGTGGGGGGAATGAGCAGTTCTTC | CASSLTSGSGGNEQFF
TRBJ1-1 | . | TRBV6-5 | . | TGTGCCAGCAGAAGAGGGGGTGGCACTGAAGCTTTCTTT | CASRRGGGTEAFF
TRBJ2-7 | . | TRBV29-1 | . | TGCAGCGTTGGGGAGTACTACGAGCAGTACTTC | CSVGEYYEQYF
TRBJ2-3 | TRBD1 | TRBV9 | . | TGTGCCAGCAGCGTAGGGGGACAGACAGATACGCAGTATTTT | CASSVGGQTDTQYF
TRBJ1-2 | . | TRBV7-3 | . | TGTGCCAGCAGGCAACTACGACAGGCCGGTGGCTACACCTTC | CASRQLRQAGGYTF
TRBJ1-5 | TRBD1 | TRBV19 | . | TGTGCCAGTAGTGGGACAGGGGGCCGCCAGCCCCAGCATTTT | CASSGTGGRQPQHF
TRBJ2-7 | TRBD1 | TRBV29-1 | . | TGCAGCGTTGTTCGTTTGGGACAGGTAACCTACGAGCAGTACTTC | CSVVRLGQVTYEQYF
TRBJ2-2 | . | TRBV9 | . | TGTGCCAGCAGCGTCTATTCCACCGGGGAGCTGTTTTTT | CASSVYSTGELFF
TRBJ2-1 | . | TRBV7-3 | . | TGTGCCAGCAGCTTTAACGCAGGAGGGGCCAATGAGCAGTTCTTC | CASSFNAGGANEQFF
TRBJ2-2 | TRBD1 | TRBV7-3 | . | TGTGCCAGCAGCTTTCTCGGACAGGGCACTGGGGAGCTGTTTTTT | CASSFLGQGTGELFF
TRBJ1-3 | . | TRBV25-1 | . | TGTGCCAGCAGTCCCACAACAGGGACTGGAAACACCATATATTTT | CASSPTTGTGNTIYF
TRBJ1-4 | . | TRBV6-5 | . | TGTGCCAGCAGTTTATTCCAGGGCACAGTCGGTGAAAAACTGTTTTTT | CASSLFQGTVGEKLFF
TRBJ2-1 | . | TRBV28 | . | TGTGCCAGCAGTTCCCGGGTTCGTCGGTTCTTC | CASSSRVRRFF
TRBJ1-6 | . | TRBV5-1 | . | TGCGCCAGCAGCGTGTCCGGGACACTCAATTCACCCCTCCACTTT | CASSVSGTLNSPLHF
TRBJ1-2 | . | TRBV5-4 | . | TGTGCCAGCAGCTTGGCTGGACAGTTCGTCTATGGCTACACCTTC | CASSLAGQFVYGYTF
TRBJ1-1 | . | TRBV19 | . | TGTGCCAGTAGTCTAAGGGCGGGCTTGCAAGCTTTCTTT | CASSLRAGLQAFF
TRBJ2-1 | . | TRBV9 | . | TGTGCCAGCAGTCTTTCCCCGACAGAGGACAATGAGCAGTTCTTC | CASSLSPTEDNEQFF
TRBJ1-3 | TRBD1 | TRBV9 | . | TGTGCCAGCAGCCAAACTCCAGGAGCCAGGGGGTATAGGTCTGGAAACACCATATATTTT | CASSQTPGARGYRSGNTIYF
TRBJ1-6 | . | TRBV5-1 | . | TGCGCCAGCAGCTTGGTCGTCAGCGATGAGGGTTCACCCCTCCACTTT | CASSLVVSDEGSPLHF
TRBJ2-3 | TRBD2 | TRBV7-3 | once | TGTGCCAGCAGCTTACCTGGCGGGAGGGAGGGTAATACGCAGTATTTT | CASSLPGGREGNTQYF
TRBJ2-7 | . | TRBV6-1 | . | TGTGCCAGCAGTGACCGTGGCGGGATTGGCTACGAGCAGTACTTC | CASSDRGGIGYEQYF